The TCR beta chain under discussion was sequenced for a study of T-cell memory formation after mild COVID-19. General study findings and limits: Clones from the second wave (peaking day 37) had unconfirmed SARS-CoV-2 specificity. Day 15 to 85 contracting clones showed balanced CD4/CD8; later expanders leaned CD4+.

This clonotype was seen a few times. Its antigen is not known. With 6 bases removed from V and 2 bases from J, the gap between germline ends came to 8 bases. The V gene's germline CDR1 is SQVTM and CDR2 ANQGSEA. This CDR3 is built from 12 residues. After 5'RACE with constant-segment primers, TCR alpha and TCR beta cDNA libraries carrying sample barcodes and UMIs were obtained. TCRdb passed the 5' RACE reads through MiXCR, listing each CDR3 protein once. The data hold approximately 340,000 distinct CDR3 sequences, with 15% observed a single time. The TCR comes from a man aged 18 to 35 who had mild COVID-19 (a few samples of this study predate the infection). Cell type and time point are not known. The rearrangement uses TRBV29-1 and TRBJ2-1, with D perhaps TRBD1 or TRBD2 (5 bases each). Sequenced input: PBMCs or a T cell subset sorted from them (not recorded which). In DNA, the CDR3 is TGCAGCGTGGGGACGGCCTACAATGAGCAGTTCTTC. This codes for CSVGTAYNEQFF.